This T cell receptor (beta chain) was obtained from a study of blood T cell repertoires in COVID-19. Whole-study context: Material from acute and convalescent COVID-19 was sourced from the United States, Italy and Spain. From T cells, B-cell-depleted T cells, or PBMCs came the material, which was cDNA or gDNA.

V gave up 0 bases and J gave up 10 bases, with 12 bases separating them. CDR1 and CDR2 from the germline V gene are LGHDT and YNNKEL (reference sequence). This CDR3 region has 13 residues. As processed by the authors: The assay estimated nucleated cells by amplifying reference gene primers. Libraries were prepared by immunoSEQ multiplex PCR; TCRdb keeps only in-frame clonotypes and omits some of them. That table furnishes V, J and clone size, whereas the DNA furnished D and trimming. This sample carries about 280,000 clones, 80% to 90% of them seen once, and the ten largest clones take 8.5% to 9.5%. This clonotype was sampled from a woman aged 45-65 years who had recovered from COVID-19. Sequencing was carried out using peripheral blood. V is TRBV3-1 (or the pseudogene TRBV3-2) and J is TRBJ1-1; D unclear. CDR3 coding DNA: TGTGCCAGCAGCCAAGATTTGAGGTCTGGAGCTTTCTTT. Encoded protein: CASSQDLRSGAFF.